The present T cell receptor beta chain was sequenced within a study of blood T cell repertoires in COVID-19. Original methodology: How many nucleated cells were present was estimated from reference gene primer amplification. Libraries were prepared by immunoSEQ multiplex PCR; TCRdb keeps only in-frame clonotypes and omits some of them. Clonal size and the V and J genes are those of that table, whereas D and trimming came from the DNA. The table has fewer than 40,000 clones, roughly 90% seen once. Unmatched junction bases numbered 12, after V lost 0 bases and J lost 5 bases. The CDR3 loop spans 17 amino acids. From germline, CDR1 is SGHTA and CDR2 FQGNSA.

Sample: peripheral blood. The TCR was taken from a man aged 60 to 69 with active COVID-19. This chain connects TRBV7-2 to TRBJ2-5; 7 nucleotides match TRBD1. The CDR3, as DNA: TGTGCCAGCAGCTTAGCAGGAGTTCGACAGGGCGGTGAGACCCAGTACTTC. Its translation: CASSLAGVRQGGETQYF.